This T cell receptor (beta chain) originates from a study of T cells in Graves' hyperthyroidism and ophthalmopathy. Individuals with ophthalmopathy presented a Clinical Activity Score of at least 3, a NOSPECS grade of at least 4 and a duration under 3 months. Patients showing uncontrolled infection, other autoimmune disease, pregnancy or lactation were ineligible. Amplification yielded TCR beta CDR3 regions, with RNA transcripts as the source. First-round RT-PCR targeting the TCR CDR3 was performed with the HTBI primer set. Using its own MiXCR run on the multiplex PCR reads, TCRdb lists one record per CDR3 protein. The table includes hundreds of thousands of distinct CDR3 sequences, about 15% detected once. Comment on this clonotype: The antigen remains unidentified.

Findings and caveats of the study: Within blood appeared most thyroid clonotypes that had expanded above 0.001.

What was sequenced was blood. The clonotype was recovered from a middle-aged woman with Graves' ophthalmopathy.

The CDR3 loop is CASSPEYGAGELFF. The CDR3 DNA is TGTGCCAGCAGCCCGGAGTATGGGGCCGGGGAGCTGTTTTTT. The J gene is TRBJ2-2, the V gene TRBV7-9; D is ambiguous. Germline V gives CDR1 SEHNR, CDR2 FQNEAQ (reference sequence). Trimming removed 5 bases at V and 6 bases at J, with 13 bases between. The CDR3 is 14 residues long.